The next 9 T cell receptor beta chains were all read from a single sample in a study of cytomegalovirus exposure and HLA in healthy donors. PCR amplification relied on 60 Vbeta primers (plus 13 Jbeta primers). The assay was immunoSEQ multiplex PCR, and TCRdb's table has in-frame clones only and misses some. The sample totals around 65,000 clones. Specimen: PBMCs. All receptors derive from a man in his thirties or forties in good health and CMV-seropositive.

The V call is TRBV9, the J call TRBJ2-5; tentatively, D is TRBD2 (7 bases). Trimming left V 1 base short and J 5 bases short, with 15 bases between. CDR3 length: 15 residues. CDR1 SGDLS and CDR2 YYNGEE come from the germline V gene. For the CDR3, the DNA is TGTGCCAGCAGCGTAAGGGGGGGACCCCTGGAGACCCAGTACTTC. It translates to CASSVRGGPLETQYF.

This chain links TRBV29-1 with TRBJ2-3; D gene unclear. The CDR3 runs to 10 residues. The germline V gene has CDR1 SQVTM and CDR2 ANQGSEA. The V gene lost 8 bases and the J gene lost 2 bases, with 5 bases spanning the gap. The CDR3 DNA follows: TGCAGCCACTCCACAGATACGCAGTATTTT. Protein sequence: CSHSTDTQYF.

The rearrangement links TRBV11-2 to TRBJ1-2, with a weak D call TRBD1 (5 bases). The V and J ends lost 1 base and 10 bases respectively, with 16 bases between them. Germline V lookup: CDR1 SGHAT, CDR2 FQNNGV. The CDR3 is made up of 14 amino acids. The CDR3 spells CASSLGLDISDYTF. CDR3 in DNA: TGTGCCAGCAGCTTAGGACTGGACATCAGCGACTACACCTTC.

V usage is TRBV25-1 and J usage is TRBJ1-5; 9 nucleotides match TRBD1. This CDR3 spans 15 amino acids. Germline loops: CDR1 MGHDK, CDR2 SYGVNS. After removal of 7 bases from V and 3 bases from J, the junction contained 7 bases not matched to a gene. CDR3 amino acids: CASTPGQGYNQPQHF. CDR3 DNA: TGTGCCAGCACCCCGGGACAGGGATACAATCAGCCCCAGCATTTT.

The chain couples TRBV12-5 to TRBJ2-5; 8 bases match TRBD2. Near its end, the DNA agrees better with TRBJ2-7, so the J call may be wrong. The germline V gene encodes CDR1 LGHNT and CDR2 FRNRAP. This CDR3 region has 16 residues. The CDR3 DNA follows: TGTGCTAGTGGCCCGGGGGGCCAGCGGGGGATCTACGAGCAGTACTTC. Its protein product is CASGPGGQRGIYEQYF.

This chain links TRBV29-1 with TRBJ2-2, with D perhaps matching TRBD2 (6 bases). Deletions cut 7 bases from V and 0 bases from J, with 12 bases between. The CDR3 has 14 residues. Germline V gene sequence: CDR1 SQVTM, CDR2 ANQGSEA. CDR3 region: CSAAAGTNTGELFF. CDR3 DNA: TGCAGCGCCGCTGCGGGAACGAACACCGGGGAGCTGTTTTTT.

Here the CDR3 reads CASSQDGGGSYEQYF. The CDR3 nucleotides read TGTGCCAGCAGCCAAGATGGCGGGGGATCCTACGAGCAGTACTTC. The V call is TRBV4-2, the J call TRBJ2-7; 7 bases match TRBD2. Germline lookup yields CDR1 LGHNA and CDR2 YNFKEQ. V trimming: 0 bases; J trimming: 1 base; junction bases outside the gene matches: 3. There are 15 residues in the CDR3.

The chain combines TRBV6-6 with TRBJ2-3, with a weak D call TRBD1 (6 bases). In germline, CDR1 is MNHNY, CDR2 SVGAGI (reference sequence). The CDR3 runs to 14 residues. Trimming left V 6 bases short and J 2 bases short, with 12 bases between. CDR3 in amino acids: CASRPTGTTDTQYF. DNA for the CDR3: TGTGCCAGCAGGCCTACAGGGACCACAGATACGCAGTATTTT.

V gene TRBV11-3 combines with J gene TRBJ2-2, with 9 nucleotides matching TRBD1. CDR1 and CDR2 (germline): SGHNT, YENEEA. CDR3 length equals 15 residues. The J segment lost 5 bases and the V segment lost 5 bases, leaving 6 bases of the junction unmatched. The CDR3 sequence is CASSLGTGWTGELFF. The CDR3 DNA is TGTGCCAGCAGCCTCGGGACAGGGTGGACCGGGGAGCTGTTTTTT.